The T cell receptor (beta chain) under discussion was sequenced for a study of T cell changes during pregnancy in multiple sclerosis. Sequencing used immunoSEQ multiplex PCR; TCRdb keeps in-frame clones, though not all of them. This table has about 34,000 clones, around nine tenths appearing once. This clone has a handful of counts. This material consisted of CD8+ T cells from peripheral blood mononuclear cells, taken in the third trimester of pregnancy. This clonotype originated in a female donor with multiple sclerosis, enrolled in a pregnancy study.

The CDR3 DNA is TGTGCCAGCAGCTTCGGGACAGGGGGTTACACTGAAGCTTTCTTT. Translating gives CASSFGTGGYTEAFF. The genes are TRBV5-6 and TRBJ1-1; TRBD1 matches 11 bases. This CDR3 is 15 amino acids long. CDR1 SGHDT and CDR2 YYEEEE come from the germline V gene. V was clipped by 2 bases and J by 3 bases; unmatched bases: 3. Drawing the rest from reference TRBV5-6 and TRBJ1-1, the complete variable domain is DAGVTQSPTHLIKTRGQQVTLRCSPKSGHDTVSWYQQALGQGPQFIFQYYEEEERQRGNFPDRFSGHQFPNYSSELNVNALLLGDSALYLCASSFGTGGYTEAFFGQGTRLTVV.